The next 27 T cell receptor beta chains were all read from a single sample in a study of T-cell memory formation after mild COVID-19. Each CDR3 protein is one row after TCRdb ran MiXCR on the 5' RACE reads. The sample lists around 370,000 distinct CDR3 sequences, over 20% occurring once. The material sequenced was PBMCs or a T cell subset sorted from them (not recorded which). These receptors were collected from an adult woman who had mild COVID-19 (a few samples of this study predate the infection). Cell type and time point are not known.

This chain's CDR3 is CASSFNRLGAEQYF. CDR3 sequence (DNA): TGTGCCAGCAGTTTTAACAGGTTAGGGGCAGAGCAGTACTTC. The gene calls are TRBV27 and TRBJ2-7; tentative D call: TRBD1 (5 bases). With 3 bases removed from V and 7 bases from J, the gap between germline ends came to 16 bases. The V gene's germline CDR1 is MNHEY and CDR2 SMNVEV (reference sequence). The CDR3 sequence is 14 residues long.

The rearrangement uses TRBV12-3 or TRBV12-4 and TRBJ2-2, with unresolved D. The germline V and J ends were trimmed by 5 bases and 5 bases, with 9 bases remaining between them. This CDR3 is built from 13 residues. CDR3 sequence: CASSPDVTGELFF. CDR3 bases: TGTGCCAGCAGTCCCGACGTGACCGGGGAGCTGTTTTTT.

CDR3 loop: CSARGFPGRPLEGTEAFF. CDR3 DNA: TGCAGTGCTAGAGGCTTTCCGGGGCGGCCCCTAGAAGGCACTGAAGCTTTCTTT. The chain couples TRBV20-1 to TRBJ1-1; a possible D gene is TRBD1 (5 bases). The CDR3 consists of 18 residues. Deletions cut 1 base from V and 4 bases from J, with 25 bases between. Germline V gene data show CDR1 as DFQATT and CDR2 as SNEGSKA (reference sequence).

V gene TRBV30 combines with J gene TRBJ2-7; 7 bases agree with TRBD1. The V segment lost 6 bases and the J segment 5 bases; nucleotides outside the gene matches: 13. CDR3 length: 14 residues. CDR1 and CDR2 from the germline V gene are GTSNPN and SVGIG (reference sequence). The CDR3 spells CACPATGLVDEQYF. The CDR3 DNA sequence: TGTGCCTGTCCCGCGACAGGGCTCGTGGACGAGCAGTACTTC. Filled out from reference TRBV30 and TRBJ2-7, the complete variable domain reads SQTIHQWPATLVQPVGSPLSLECTVEGTSNPNLYWYRQAAGRGLQLLFYSVGIGQISSEVPQNLSASRPQDRQFILSSKKLLLSDSGFYLCACPATGLVDEQYFGPGTRLTVT.

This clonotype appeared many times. The CDR3 reads CARKADGNTIYF. CDR3 sequence (DNA): TGTGCCAGGAAGGCCGATGGAAACACCATATATTTT. V usage is TRBV2 and J usage is TRBJ1-3; D gene unclear. Germline V gene lookup returns CDR1 SNHLY and CDR2 FYNNEI. The CDR3 is 12 residues long. V was clipped by 9 bases and J by 3 bases, with 9 bases between them.

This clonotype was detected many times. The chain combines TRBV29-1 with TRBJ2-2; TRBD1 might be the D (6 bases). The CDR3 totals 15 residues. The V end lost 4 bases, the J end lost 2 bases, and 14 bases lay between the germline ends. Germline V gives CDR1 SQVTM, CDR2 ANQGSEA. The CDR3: CSVAADRSNTGELFF. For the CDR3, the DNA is TGCAGCGTTGCGGCTGACAGGAGTAACACCGGGGAGCTGTTTTTT.

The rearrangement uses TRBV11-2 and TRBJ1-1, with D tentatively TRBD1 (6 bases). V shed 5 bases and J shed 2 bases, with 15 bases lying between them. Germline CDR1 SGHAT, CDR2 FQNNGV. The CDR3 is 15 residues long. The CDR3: CASSQPGHLNTEAFF. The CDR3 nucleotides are TGTGCCAGCAGCCAACCGGGACACCTAAACACTGAAGCTTTCTTT.

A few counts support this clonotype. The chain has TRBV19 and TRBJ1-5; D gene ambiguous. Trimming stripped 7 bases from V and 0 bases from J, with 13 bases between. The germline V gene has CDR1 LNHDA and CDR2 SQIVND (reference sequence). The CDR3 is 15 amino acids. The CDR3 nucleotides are TGTGCCAGTAAGGGCTCGGGTCTTAGCAATCAGCCCCAGCATTTT. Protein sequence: CASKGSGLSNQPQHF.

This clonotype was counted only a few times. CDR3 coding DNA: TGCGCCAGCAGCCCCGTGGGGGACACTGAAGCTTTCTTT. This translates into CASSPVGDTEAFF. This chain links TRBV5-1 with TRBJ1-1; weak D call: TRBD1 (5 bases). Trimming stripped 4 bases from V and 3 bases from J, with 10 bases between. The CDR3 totals 13 residues. The V gene's germline CDR1 is SGHRS and CDR2 YFSETQ.

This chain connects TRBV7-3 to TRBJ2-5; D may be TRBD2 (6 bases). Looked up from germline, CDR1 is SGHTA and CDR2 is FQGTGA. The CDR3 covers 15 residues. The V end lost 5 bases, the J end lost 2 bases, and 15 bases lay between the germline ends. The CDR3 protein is CASSPFGRGQETQYF. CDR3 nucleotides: TGTGCCAGCAGCCCCTTCGGGCGGGGTCAAGAGACCCAGTACTTC.

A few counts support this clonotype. CDR3 protein: CASRGQGVTEAFF. In DNA form, the CDR3 reads TGTGCCAGTAGAGGACAGGGAGTCACTGAAGCTTTCTTT. This rearrangement joins TRBV19 to TRBJ1-1; 8 bases align to TRBD1. V was clipped by 6 bases and J by 4 bases; unmatched bases: 4. Germline V gene sequence: CDR1 LNHDA, CDR2 SQIVND (reference sequence). CDR3 length equals 13 residues.

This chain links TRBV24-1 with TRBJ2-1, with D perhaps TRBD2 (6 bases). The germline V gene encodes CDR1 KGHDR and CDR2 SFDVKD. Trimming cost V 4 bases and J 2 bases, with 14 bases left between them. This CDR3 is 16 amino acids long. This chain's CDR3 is CATSDPLAGPYNEQFF. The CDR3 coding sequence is TGTGCCACCAGTGACCCACTGGCGGGACCCTACAATGAGCAGTTCTTC.

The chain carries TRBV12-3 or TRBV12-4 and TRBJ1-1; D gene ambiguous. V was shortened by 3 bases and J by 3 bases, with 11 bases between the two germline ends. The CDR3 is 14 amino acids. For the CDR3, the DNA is TGTGCCAGCAGTTTCGGCCCGGCGGACACTGAAGCTTTCTTT. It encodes CASSFGPADTEAFF.

CDR3 loop: CASSSGQGGDEQFF. Written as DNA, the CDR3 is TGCGCCAGCAGCTCGGGACAGGGAGGCGATGAGCAGTTCTTC. The rearrangement joins TRBV5-1 to TRBJ2-1, with TRBD1 identical over 9 bases. Looked up from germline, CDR1 is SGHRS and CDR2 is YFSETQ. J lost 8 bases, V lost 3 bases, and 6 bases had no gene match. The CDR3 contains 14 residues.

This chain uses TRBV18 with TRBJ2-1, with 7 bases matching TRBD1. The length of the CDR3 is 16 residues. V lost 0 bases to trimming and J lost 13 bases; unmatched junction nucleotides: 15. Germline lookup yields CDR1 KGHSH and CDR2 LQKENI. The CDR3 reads CASSPPTLRGQTTQFF. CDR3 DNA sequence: TGTGCCAGCTCACCACCGACCTTGAGGGGGCAGACAACCCAGTTCTTC.

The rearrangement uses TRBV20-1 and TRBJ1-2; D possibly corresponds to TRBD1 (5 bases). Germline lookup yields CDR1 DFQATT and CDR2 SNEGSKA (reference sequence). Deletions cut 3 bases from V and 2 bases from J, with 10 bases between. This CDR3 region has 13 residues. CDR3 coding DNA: TGCAGTGCTAGGTTAGGGGAAAACTATGGCTACACCTTC. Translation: CSARLGENYGYTF.

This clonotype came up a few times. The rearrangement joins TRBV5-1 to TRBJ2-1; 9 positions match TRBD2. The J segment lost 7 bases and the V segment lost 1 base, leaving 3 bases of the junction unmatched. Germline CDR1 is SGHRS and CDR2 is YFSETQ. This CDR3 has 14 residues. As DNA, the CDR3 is TGCGCCAGCAGCTTGATAGCGGGAGTTAATGAGCAGTTCTTC. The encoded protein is CASSLIAGVNEQFF.

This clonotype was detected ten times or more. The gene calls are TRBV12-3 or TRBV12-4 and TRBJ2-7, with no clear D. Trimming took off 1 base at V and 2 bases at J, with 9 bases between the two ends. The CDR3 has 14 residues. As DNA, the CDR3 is TGTGCCAGCAGTTTAGGAGCAGGTACCTACGAGCAGTACTTC. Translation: CASSLGAGTYEQYF.

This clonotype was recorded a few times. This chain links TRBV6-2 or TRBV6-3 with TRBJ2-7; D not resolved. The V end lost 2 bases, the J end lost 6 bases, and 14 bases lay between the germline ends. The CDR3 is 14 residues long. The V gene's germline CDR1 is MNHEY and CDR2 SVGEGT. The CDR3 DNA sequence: TGTGCCAGCAGTTACCCTAAACTGATCAGCGAGCAGTACTTC. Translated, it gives CASSYPKLISEQYF.

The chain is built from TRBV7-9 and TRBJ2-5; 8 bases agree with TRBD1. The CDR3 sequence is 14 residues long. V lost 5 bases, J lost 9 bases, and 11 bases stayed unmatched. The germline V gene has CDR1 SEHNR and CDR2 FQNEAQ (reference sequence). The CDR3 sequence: CASSPRSTGEAQYF. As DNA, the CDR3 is TGTGCCAGCAGCCCGCGGTCGACAGGGGAGGCCCAGTACTTC.

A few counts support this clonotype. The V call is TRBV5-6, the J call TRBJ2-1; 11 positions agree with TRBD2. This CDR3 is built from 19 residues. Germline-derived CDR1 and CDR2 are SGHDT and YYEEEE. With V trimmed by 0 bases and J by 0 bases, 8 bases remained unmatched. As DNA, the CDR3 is TGTGCCAGCAGCTTGGGGCCTAGCGGGGGGCGGAGCTCCTACAATGAGCAGTTCTTC. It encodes CASSLGPSGGRSSYNEQFF.

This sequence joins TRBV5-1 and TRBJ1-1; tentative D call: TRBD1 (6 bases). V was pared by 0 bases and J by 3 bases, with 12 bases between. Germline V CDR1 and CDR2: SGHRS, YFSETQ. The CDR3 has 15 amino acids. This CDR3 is CASSLESGVYTEAFF. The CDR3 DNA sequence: TGCGCCAGCAGCTTGGAGTCAGGGGTGTACACTGAAGCTTTCTTT.

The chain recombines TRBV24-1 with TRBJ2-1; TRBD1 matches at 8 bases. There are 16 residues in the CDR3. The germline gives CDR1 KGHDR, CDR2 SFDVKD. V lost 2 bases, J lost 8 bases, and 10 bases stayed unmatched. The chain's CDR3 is CATSDSRTGIIHEQFF. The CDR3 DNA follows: TGTGCCACCAGTGATTCCCGGACAGGGATTATCCATGAGCAGTTCTTC.

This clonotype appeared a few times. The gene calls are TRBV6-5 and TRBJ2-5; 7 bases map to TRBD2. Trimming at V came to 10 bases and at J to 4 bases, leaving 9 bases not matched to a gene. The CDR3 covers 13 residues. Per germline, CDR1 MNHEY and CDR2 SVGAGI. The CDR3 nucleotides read TGTGCCACCGGGGAGGGCCCCCGAGAGACCCAGTACTTC. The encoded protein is CATGEGPRETQYF.

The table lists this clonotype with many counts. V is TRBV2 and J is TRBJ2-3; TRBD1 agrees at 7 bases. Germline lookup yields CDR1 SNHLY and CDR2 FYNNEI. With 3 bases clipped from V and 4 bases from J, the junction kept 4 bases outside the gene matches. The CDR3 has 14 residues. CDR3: CASSEQGVADTQYF. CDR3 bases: TGTGCCAGCAGTGAGCAGGGGGTGGCAGATACGCAGTATTTT.

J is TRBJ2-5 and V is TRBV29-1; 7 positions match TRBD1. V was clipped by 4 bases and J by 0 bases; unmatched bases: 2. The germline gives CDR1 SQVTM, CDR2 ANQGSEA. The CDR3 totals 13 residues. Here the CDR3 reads CSVGRGYQETQYF. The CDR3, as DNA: TGCAGCGTTGGCAGGGGGTACCAAGAGACCCAGTACTTC.

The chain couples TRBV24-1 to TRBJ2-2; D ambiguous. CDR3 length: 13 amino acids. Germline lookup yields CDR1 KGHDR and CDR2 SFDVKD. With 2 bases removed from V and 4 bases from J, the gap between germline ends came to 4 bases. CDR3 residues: CATSDSPTGELFF. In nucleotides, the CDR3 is TGTGCCACCAGTGATTCCCCCACCGGGGAGCTGTTTTTT.